Following are 24 T cell receptor beta chains from one sample sequenced in a study of prognosis after radiotherapy for stage I lung cancer. Amplification of the TCR beta CDR3 (from genomic DNA) was done by two-round multiplex PCR. Initially, in first-round PCR, primers specific to each TRBV and TRBJ gene were used. Using its own MiXCR run on the multiplex PCR reads, TCRdb lists one record per CDR3 protein. Of about 59,000 distinct CDR3 sequences detected, 26% appear once; the ten largest clones hold 7.5%. This material consisted of PBMCs, taken before or after stereotactic body radiation therapy (not recorded which). Receptors originate from a donor aged 50 or older with non-small cell lung cancer.

On this clonotype itself: Sequence at one end of the junction differs from germline and may be a read error. The V call is TRBV6-2 or TRBV6-3, the J call TRBJ2-1, with D possibly TRBD1 on 6 matching bases. This CDR3 has 13 residues. CDR1 and CDR2 (germline): MNHEY, SVGEGT. The CDR3 loop reads CASRPGARDERFF. CDR3 nucleotides: TGTGCCAGCAGGCCAGGGGCGCGCGATGAGCGGTTCTTC.

This clonotype was seen ten or more times. The V call is TRBV4-3, the J call TRBJ1-4; D might be TRBD1 (5 bases). CDR3 length equals 14 residues. Germline V gives CDR1 LGHNA, CDR2 YSLEER. V dropped 0 bases and J dropped 10 bases, with 12 bases sitting between them. The CDR3 DNA reads TGCGCCAGCAGCCAAGATACAGGCCGGGGAAAACTGTTTTTT. Translation: CASSQDTGRGKLFF.

This clonotype was seen at least ten times. This chain's CDR3 is CASYLADTGELFF. The CDR3, as DNA: TGTGCCTCCTACTTGGCCGACACCGGGGAGCTGTTTTTT. The chain joins TRBV11-2 to TRBJ2-2; D uncertain. CDR1 SGHAT and CDR2 FQNNGV come from the germline V gene. This CDR3 region has 13 residues. Trimming cost V 11 bases and J 3 bases, with 13 bases left between them.

By sample share, this clonotype is medium-sized. This chain links TRBV6-1 with TRBJ1-6, with D possibly matching TRBD1 (6 bases). The V and J ends lost 5 bases and 1 base respectively, with 12 bases between them. The V gene's germline CDR1 is MNHNS and CDR2 SASEGT. This CDR3 is built from 16 residues. As DNA, the CDR3 is TGTGCCAGCAGTTACCGCCAGGGGTCCTATAATTCACCCCTCCACTTT. Its protein is CASSYRQGSYNSPLHF.

In its sample, this clonotype was seen once. The junction departs from the called germline gene at one end, perhaps through a read error. This chain connects TRBV7-6 to TRBJ2-1; the D gene could be TRBD1 or TRBD2 (5 bases each). CDR3 length: 13 residues. From germline, CDR1 is SGHVS and CDR2 FNYEAQ. The CDR3, as DNA: TGTGTCAGCAGCACCCGGGGCGACAATGAGCAGTTCTTC. Translation: CVSSTRGDNEQFF. Looking up the rest from reference TRBV7-6 and TRBJ2-1 gives the full variable domain: GAGVSQSPRYKVTKRGQDVALRCDPISGHVSLYWYRQALGQGPEFLTYFNYEAQQDKSGLPNDRFSAERPEGSISTLTIQRTEQRDSAMYRCVSSTRGDNEQFFGPGTRLTVL.

This clonotype has only a few counts. The chain uses TRBV13 and TRBJ2-5, with D perhaps being TRBD1 or TRBD2 (6 bases each). Germline CDR1 is PRHDT and CDR2 is FYEKMQ (reference sequence). The CDR3 length is 13 residues. Trimming cost V 6 bases and J 5 bases, with 13 bases left between them. CDR3 sequence reads: CASSWGAQETQYF. CDR3 bases: TGTGCCAGCAGTTGGGGGGCCCAGGAGACCCAGTACTTC.

As to this clonotype: This probably arose from a read error, given a far larger clone one base away. The chain links TRBV7-9 to TRBJ1-5; D unclear. V lost 7 bases and J lost 4, with 11 bases in between. This CDR3 contains 13 residues. In germline, CDR1 is SEHNR, CDR2 FQNEAQ (reference sequence). CDR3 sequence reads: CASNSEQNQPQHF. The CDR3 bases are TGTGCCAGCAACTCGGAACAGAATCAGCCCCAGCATTTT. Drawing the rest from reference TRBV7-9 and TRBJ1-5, the complete variable domain is DTGVSQNPRHKITKRGQNVTFRCDPISEHNRLYWYRQTLGQGPEFLTYFQNEAQLEKSRLLSDRFSAERPKGSFSTLEIQRTEQGDSAMYLCASNSEQNQPQHFGDGTRLSIL.

This clonotype was recorded many times. The rearrangement uses TRBV20-1 and TRBJ1-2; the D gene is possibly TRBD1 (6 bases). Germline V CDR1 and CDR2: DFQATT, SNEGSKA (reference sequence). Trimming removed 6 bases at V and 4 bases at J, with 18 bases between. The CDR3 has 14 amino acids. CDR3 residues: CSAKKGDGSYGYTF. The CDR3 nucleotides are TGCAGTGCCAAGAAGGGGGACGGATCCTATGGCTACACCTTC.

The chain links TRBV11-2 to TRBJ2-7, with unresolved D. The V gene's germline CDR1 is SGHAT and CDR2 FQNNGV. This CDR3 has 13 residues. V was clipped by 5 bases and J by 0 bases, with 8 bases between them. Here the CDR3 reads CASSRESSYEQYF. The CDR3 coding sequence is TGTGCCAGCAGCAGGGAAAGCTCCTACGAGCAGTACTTC. Complete variable domain (other parts from reference TRBV11-2 and TRBJ2-7): EAGVAQSPRYKIIEKRQSVAFWCNPISGHATLYWYQQILGQGPKLLIQFQNNGVVDDSQLPKDRFSAERLKGVDSTLKIQPAKLEDSAVYLCASSRESSYEQYFGPGTRLTVT.

CDR3 in DNA: TGTGCCAGCTCACCGGGTTCGCAGGGGATAGGTGAGCAGTTCTTC. Its protein is CASSPGSQGIGEQFF. The V call is TRBV18, the J call TRBJ2-1; D may be TRBD1 (6 bases). The germline V gene has CDR1 KGHSH and CDR2 LQKENI. Trimming removed 3 bases at V and 9 bases at J, with 18 bases between. There are 15 residues in the CDR3.

Concerning this clonotype itself: One base separates it from a far larger clone, so it is likely a read error. This chain joins TRBV28 and TRBJ2-3; a possible D gene is TRBD2 (6 bases). Germline V gene data show CDR1 as MDHEN and CDR2 as SYDVKM. This CDR3 spans 17 amino acids. V lost 5 bases and J lost 1, with 19 bases in between. The CDR3 nucleotides read TGTGCCAGCAGTGATTTAGTGGAGGGGCCCCGCACAGATACGCAGTATTTT. Amino acids: CASSDLVEGPRTDTQYF.

CDR3 DNA sequence: TGTGCCAGCAGTGTGTGTTTAGTGGGGGGGCAGCATGAGCAGTTCTTC. Protein sequence: CASSVCLVGGQHEQFF. The chain combines TRBV6-2 or TRBV6-3 with TRBJ2-1, with D possibly TRBD2 on 7 matching bases. This CDR3 is 16 amino acids long. Trimming stripped 5 bases from V and 8 bases from J, with 22 bases between. Per the germline V gene, CDR1 is MNHEY and CDR2 is SVGEGT.

With regard to this clonotype: An end of the junction does not agree with germline; a read error may underlie this. The chain links TRBV18 to TRBJ2-3; TRBD1 aligns across 9 bases. CDR1 and CDR2 (germline): KGHSH, LQKENI. The length of the CDR3 is 14 residues. CDR3 residues: CASSPLQGADTHYF. CDR3 nucleotides: TGTGCCAGCTCACCACTACAGGGGGCAGATACGCATTATTTT. The complete variable domain, with remaining parts taken from reference TRBV18 and TRBJ2-3, reads NAGVMQNPRHLVRRRGQEARLRCSPMKGHSHVYWYRQLPEEGLKFMVYLQKENIIDESGMPKERFSAEFPKEGPSILRIQQVVRGDSAAYFCASSPLQGADTHYFGPGTRLTVL.

The chain carries TRBV6-2 or TRBV6-3 and TRBJ2-6; the match to TRBD1 covers 11 bases. J lost 6 bases, V lost 10 bases, and 14 bases had no gene match. Germline V gene lookup returns CDR1 MNHEY and CDR2 SVGEGT. This CDR3 contains 17 residues. The CDR3 DNA is TGTGCCAACAGCCGGGACAGGGGGAACGCTGCGGCCAACGTCCTGACTTTC. It is translated as CANSRDRGNAAANVLTF.

This clonotype was seen ten or more times. The gene calls are TRBV19 and TRBJ2-1; D ambiguous. V lost 3 bases, J lost 6 bases, and 9 bases lay in between. Germline-derived CDR1 and CDR2 are LNHDA and SQIVND (reference sequence). This CDR3 has 13 amino acids. The CDR3 region is CASSINDGNEQFF. As DNA, the CDR3 is TGTGCCAGTAGTATCAACGACGGCAATGAGCAGTTCTTC.

The sample holds one count of this clonotype. CDR3 in amino acids: CASSFVGTGKPLHF. CDR3 bases: TGTGCCAGCAGTTTCGTGGGCACAGGAAAACCCCTCCACTTT. This sequence joins TRBV7-2 and TRBJ1-6; maybe TRBD1 (5 bases). Germline CDR1 reads SGHTA; CDR2 reads FQGNSA. This CDR3 comprises 14 residues. V lost 6 bases and J lost 12, with 18 bases in between.

This clonotype has at least ten counts. The chain combines TRBV7-9 with TRBJ1-4; D is perhaps TRBD1 (6 bases). The CDR3 runs to 14 residues. Trimming removed 4 bases from V and 4 bases from J, with 10 bases in between. Germline V gene data show CDR1 as SEHNR and CDR2 as FQNEAQ (reference sequence). This CDR3 is CASSYGGRNEKLFF. DNA for the CDR3: TGTGCCAGCAGCTACGGGGGCCGTAATGAAAAACTGTTTTTT.

This clonotype was detected ten times or more. The chain combines TRBV10-3 with TRBJ2-2; a possible D gene is TRBD2 (6 bases). Deletions cut 8 bases from V and 5 bases from J, with 15 bases between. Germline V gene sequence: CDR1 ENHRY, CDR2 SYGVKD. The length of the CDR3 is 14 residues. CDR3 DNA: TGTGCCATCGGAGGGGACCAGAGGACCGGGGAGCTGTTTTTT. Translating it yields CAIGGDQRTGELFF.

Regarding this clonotype: A far larger clone is one nucleotide away, so this likely arose from a read error. The chain carries TRBV6-9 and TRBJ1-2; unclear D gene. CDR1 and CDR2 from the germline V gene are MNHGY and SVAAGI. The CDR3 contains 15 residues. The DNA for the CDR3 is TGTGCCATCAGTCCCCGATTTGACGAGGGCTATGGCTACACCTTC. Translation: CAISPRFDEGYGYTF.

This clonotype was picked up many times. The CDR3 DNA reads TGTGCCACCGGACCCGGGACAGACTTCGGGGGCTACACCTTC. It is translated as CATGPGTDFGGYTF. The rearrangement links TRBV24-1 to TRBJ1-2, with 7 bases fitting TRBD1. The CDR3 loop spans 14 amino acids. Germline CDR1 reads KGHDR; CDR2 reads SFDVKD. V trimming: 9 bases; J trimming: 8 bases; junction bases outside the gene matches: 14.

This clonotype has ten or more counts. The rearrangement joins TRBV18 to TRBJ2-6, with a weak D call TRBD1 (6 bases). The ends were cut back, 0 bases at V and 0 bases at J, with 12 bases in the middle. This CDR3 is built from 18 residues. The germline gives CDR1 KGHSH, CDR2 LQKENI. CDR3 nucleotides: TGTGCCAGCTCACCACCGACAGGTTACGTCTCTGGGGCCAACGTCCTGACTTTC. As protein: CASSPPTGYVSGANVLTF.

This clonotype was observed many times. This chain joins TRBV6-5 and TRBJ2-7, with D unresolved. The CDR3 length is 16 residues. Germline-derived CDR1 and CDR2 are MNHEY and SVGAGI. Trimming stripped 3 bases from V and 0 bases from J, with 15 bases between. CDR3 sequence (DNA): TGTGCCAGCAGTTATCCTACTGACGGATTCTCCTACGAGCAGTACTTC. Translating gives CASSYPTDGFSYEQYF.

This clonotype was picked up many times. The chain links TRBV12-3 or TRBV12-4 to TRBJ1-1; D remains ambiguous. CDR3 length: 12 amino acids. The V and J ends lost 3 bases and 5 bases respectively, with 7 bases between them. The chain's CDR3 is CASSLGLTEAFF. CDR3 in DNA: TGTGCCAGCAGTTTGGGATTGACTGAAGCTTTCTTT.

This clonotype was counted many times. The chain is built from TRBV9 and TRBJ2-3, with D perhaps assigned TRBD1 or TRBD2 (6 bases each). V was clipped by 3 bases and J by 1 base, with 15 bases between them. There are 16 residues in the CDR3. CDR1 and CDR2 (germline): SGDLS, YYNGEE. The CDR3 sequence is CASSGGGGQRTDTQYF. For the CDR3, the DNA is TGTGCCAGCAGCGGAGGTGGGGGGCAACGCACAGATACGCAGTATTTT.